This TCR beta chain comes out of a study of blood T cells in healthy people across ages. V lost 0 bases and J 3 bases, leaving 9 bases between the germline ends. Germline values: CDR1 SGHRS, CDR2 YFSETQ. This CDR3 region has 14 residues. The use of a sample-barcoded 5' primer and a J-beta primer mix characterized a second PCR of roughly 7 to 12 cycles. TCRdb independently ran MiXCR on the 5' RACE reads; one entry per CDR3 protein. The sample has some 760,000 distinct CDR3 sequences, about 25% seen once. A further study also used this sample, focusing on T cells of mothers and their children.

This clonotype was sampled from a boy younger than 18 in good health. The chain has TRBV5-1 and TRBJ2-5; D unresolved. The sample consisted of blood. This CDR3 is CASSLGQSEETQYF. The CDR3 DNA is TGCGCCAGCAGCTTGGGCCAGTCGGAAGAGACCCAGTACTTC.